Below, 21 T cell receptor beta chains from the same sample are listed, as sequenced in a study of CD8+CD57+ T cells in acquired aplastic anemia. Flow cytometry had shown expanded CD8+CD57+ cells in the patients chosen for sequencing. Both TCR beta VDJ combination and CDR3 sequence profiling were carried out. Genomic DNA was the template for this profiling. MiXCR, run by TCRdb on the reads, gives a single entry per CDR3 protein. The table shows some 120,000 distinct CDR3 sequences, with under 60% occurring only once. The sequenced sample consisted of sorted CD4+, CD8+, or CD8+CD57+ T cells (not recorded which) from PBMCs. These receptors came from a human donor with aplastic anemia.

This chain links TRBV7-2 with TRBJ1-6, with D tentatively TRBD1 (5 bases). V was trimmed by 5 bases and J by 7 bases, leaving 15 bases between them. The CDR3 extends over 15 amino acids. Germline assignment: CDR1 SGHTA and CDR2 FQGNSA. For the CDR3, the DNA is TGTGCCAGCAGCCCTAGGGCAGGGTACAATTCACCCCTCCACTTT. Translated, it gives CASSPRAGYNSPLHF.

This chain connects TRBV14 to TRBJ2-3; 15 positions match TRBD2. The CDR3 is 17 residues long. The trim removed 4 bases at V and 4 bases at J, leaving 6 bases unmatched. Germline loops: CDR1 SGHDN, CDR2 FVKESK. CDR3 loop: CASSRGTSGRSADTQYF. CDR3 sequence (DNA): TGTGCCAGCAGCCGAGGGACTAGCGGGAGGTCCGCAGATACGCAGTATTTT.

This chain joins TRBV15 and TRBJ2-4, with 10 bases that match TRBD2. V lost 0 bases to trimming and J lost 8 bases; unmatched junction nucleotides: 7. CDR3 length: 16 amino acids. Germline CDR1 LNHNV, CDR2 YYDKDF (reference sequence). The CDR3 DNA reads TGTGCCACCAGCAGAGAGGTAGCGGGGGGTTTGTACATTCAGTACTTC. Translating it yields CATSREVAGGLYIQYF.

As regards this clonotype: At one of its ends the junction is not consistent with the germline gene, which may arise from a read error. CDR3 nucleotides: TGTGCCAGTAGCTTTGCAGGGGCAGAGACCCAGTACTTC. Protein: CASSFAGAETQYF. The chain links TRBV7-9 to TRBJ2-5; perhaps TRBD1 as D (6 bases). The CDR3 is 13 residues long. Germline CDR1 and CDR2: SEHNR and FQNEAQ (reference sequence). Variable domain in full (rest from reference TRBV7-9 and TRBJ2-5): DTGVSQNPRHKITKRGQNVTFRCDPISEHNRLYWYRQTLGQGPEFLTYFQNEAQLEKSRLLSDRFSAERPKGSFSTLEIQRTEQGDSAMYLCASSFAGAETQYFGPGTRLLVL.

V and J are TRBV24-1 and TRBJ1-5; 7 nucleotides align to TRBD1. V was pared by 4 bases and J by 5 bases, with 7 bases of the junction left unmatched. The CDR3 sequence is 15 residues long. CDR1 is KGHDR and CDR2 is SFDVKD in the germline V gene. This chain's CDR3 is CATSELGGADQPQHF. CDR3 sequence (DNA): TGTGCCACCAGTGAATTAGGGGGCGCGGATCAGCCCCAGCATTTT.

As regards this clonotype: A much larger clone lies a single base off, so this may be a read error. The chain joins TRBV2 to TRBJ1-5, with D possibly being TRBD1 (5 bases). Germline V gives CDR1 SNHLY, CDR2 FYNNEI. The CDR3 length is 13 residues. The germline V and J ends were trimmed by 6 bases and 6 bases, with 12 bases remaining between them. CDR3 loop: CASRGQGLQPQHF. The CDR3 region has the DNA TGTGCCAGCAGGGGGCAGGGACTTCAGCCCCAGCATTTT.

The V gene is TRBV6-2 or TRBV6-3, the J gene TRBJ2-7; D might be TRBD1 (5 bases). V shed 0 bases and J shed 4 bases, with 10 bases lying between them. Germline CDR1 reads MNHEY; CDR2 reads SVGEGT. The CDR3 runs to 14 residues. CDR3: CASSYSGPRYEQYF. CDR3 sequence (DNA): TGTGCCAGCAGTTACTCGGGGCCTCGGTACGAGCAGTACTTC.

V is TRBV15 and J is TRBJ2-5; 8 nucleotides line up with TRBD2. The trim removed 0 bases at V and 4 bases at J, leaving 4 bases unmatched. The CDR3 is 15 residues long. Germline V gives CDR1 LNHNV, CDR2 YYDKDF (reference sequence). The CDR3 loop is CATSRDILAGETQYF. The CDR3 nucleotides read TGTGCCACCAGCAGAGATATCCTAGCGGGAGAGACCCAGTACTTC.

In DNA, the CDR3 is TGTGCCAGCAGCGTAGTATCCCTCCTCTCTGGAAACACCATATATTTT. Encoded protein: CASSVVSLLSGNTIYF. The chain combines TRBV9 with TRBJ1-3; D is uncertain. The CDR3 is 16 amino acids. V dropped 0 bases and J dropped 0 bases, with 10 bases sitting between them. Germline CDR1 and CDR2: SGDLS and YYNGEE.

This clonotype has ten or more counts. The chain joins TRBV7-9 to TRBJ1-2; D uncertain. V lost 0 bases and J 3 bases, leaving 11 bases between the germline ends. The CDR3 is 15 residues long. Germline V CDR1 and CDR2: SEHNR, FQNEAQ (reference sequence). This CDR3 reads CASSLAATPYYGYTF. The CDR3 nucleotides are TGTGCCAGCAGCTTAGCGGCGACACCCTACTATGGCTACACCTTC.

Concerning this clonotype: One junction end disagrees with the germline gene, perhaps due to a read error. The chain uses TRBV2 and TRBJ2-7; D is perhaps TRBD1 (5 bases). Germline V gene lookup returns CDR1 SNHLY and CDR2 FYNNEI. The CDR3 loop spans 14 amino acids. The CDR3 sequence is CASSQDQGPYEQYF. The CDR3 region has the DNA TGCGCCAGCAGCCAAGATCAGGGCCCCTACGAGCAGTACTTC.

This clonotype occurred many times. The V and J genes are TRBV5-6 and TRBJ1-1; D is unclear. Germline V lookup: CDR1 SGHDT, CDR2 YYEEEE. The CDR3 has 12 amino acids. Trimming took off 1 base at V and 7 bases at J, with 8 bases between the two ends. The CDR3 coding sequence is TGTGCCAGCAGCTTGTCTGGGGTTGAAGCTTTCTTT. This codes for CASSLSGVEAFF.

The rearrangement joins TRBV7-9 to TRBJ2-7; D uncertain. The CDR3 sequence is 13 residues long. From germline, CDR1 is SEHNR and CDR2 FQNEAQ (reference sequence). V lost 2 bases and J lost 2, with 7 bases in between. Here the CDR3 reads CASSLSGTYEQYF. The CDR3 region has the DNA TGTGCCAGCAGCTTATCTGGGACCTACGAGCAGTACTTC.

V usage is TRBV10-3 and J usage is TRBJ1-4; perhaps TRBD1 as D (5 bases). The V gene lost 0 bases and the J gene lost 3 bases, with 8 bases spanning the gap. Germline values: CDR1 ENHRY, CDR2 SYGVKD. The CDR3 contains 15 residues. In DNA form, the CDR3 reads TGTGCCATCAGTGAGTCGATAGGGGCTAATGAAAAACTGTTTTTT. Translation gives CAISESIGANEKLFF.

There are a few counts of this clonotype. Germline and junction disagree at one end, which may indicate a read error. V and J are TRBV2 and TRBJ1-2; D is undetermined. CDR3 length equals 11 residues. Germline CDR1 and CDR2: SNHLY and FYNNEI. DNA of the CDR3: TGTGCCATCAGTGACGTAGGTGGCTACACCTTC. It is translated as CAISDVGGYTF.

There are many counts of this clonotype. The chain employs TRBV2 and TRBJ2-7, with 8 positions matching TRBD1. Germline CDR1 is SNHLY and CDR2 is FYNNEI. The CDR3 length is 13 residues. V shed 6 bases and J 5 bases; nucleotides not matched to a gene: 6. CDR3 region: CASSLTGDDEQYF. The CDR3 nucleotides are TGTGCCAGCAGCTTGACAGGGGATGACGAGCAGTACTTC.

This clonotype was recorded a few times. One junction end does not reproduce the germline sequence, and a read error may be involved. DNA of the CDR3: TGTGCCAGCAGTGACCTCGCTGCGGGGGACACAGATACTCAGTATTTT. Protein sequence: CASSDLAAGDTDTQYF. The gene calls are TRBV27 and TRBJ2-3, with D possibly matching TRBD2 (7 bases). Germline V CDR1 and CDR2: MNHEY, SMNVEV (reference sequence). The CDR3 covers 16 residues.

The V and J genes are TRBV10-3 and TRBJ2-3, with no clear D. The ends were cut back, 0 bases at V and 2 bases at J, with 12 bases in the middle. The CDR3 totals 16 residues. Germline V CDR1 and CDR2: ENHRY, SYGVKD. CDR3 sequence (DNA): TGTGCCATCAGTGAGTCTGGTGTCAGACACACAGATACGCAGTATTTT. Residues: CAISESGVRHTDTQYF.

This clonotype was recorded many times. This chain links TRBV6-5 with TRBJ2-2; possibly TRBD1 for D (5 bases). The V gene's germline CDR1 is MNHEY and CDR2 SVGAGI. The CDR3 is made up of 14 amino acids. The V end lost 6 bases, the J end lost 1 base, and 9 bases lay between the germline ends. The DNA for the CDR3 is TGTGCCAGCAGCCTAGGACAGAACACCGGGGAGCTGTTTTTT. This sequence encodes CASSLGQNTGELFF.

The chain couples TRBV6-1 to TRBJ2-7; 12 bases are shared with TRBD1. This CDR3 comprises 19 residues. V shed 3 bases, J shed 3 bases, and the junction held 15 bases outside the gene matches. Per the germline V gene, CDR1 is MNHNS and CDR2 is SASEGT. The CDR3 nucleotides are TGTGCCAGCAGTGATATCCGGGACAGGGGGCGTAGGTTGGGCTACGAGCAGTACTTC. Translating gives CASSDIRDRGRRLGYEQYF.

This chain connects TRBV19 to TRBJ1-1; D not certain. The CDR3 spans 12 residues. Germline V lookup: CDR1 LNHDA, CDR2 SQIVND (reference sequence). The V end was cut by 10 bases, the J end by 0 bases, with 9 bases between. The CDR3 nucleotides are TGTGCCACCTCGGAGCTGAACACTGAAGCTTTCTTT. This sequence encodes CATSELNTEAFF. Based on the CDR3 plus reference TRBV19 and TRBJ1-1, the full variable domain is DGGITQSPKYLFRKEGQNVTLSCEQNLNHDAMYWYRQDPGQGLRLIYYSQIVNDFQKGDIAEGYSVSREKKESFPLTVTSAQKNPTAFYLCATSELNTEAFFGQGTRLTVV.